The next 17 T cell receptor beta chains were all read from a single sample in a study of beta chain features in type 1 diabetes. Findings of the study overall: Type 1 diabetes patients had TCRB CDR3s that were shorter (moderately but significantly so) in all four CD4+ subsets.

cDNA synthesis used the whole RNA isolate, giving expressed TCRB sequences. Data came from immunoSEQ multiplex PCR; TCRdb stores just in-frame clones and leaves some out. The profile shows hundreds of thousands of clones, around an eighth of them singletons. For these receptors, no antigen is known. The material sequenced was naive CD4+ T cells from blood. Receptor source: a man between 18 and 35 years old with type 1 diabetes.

The CDR3 region is CAWARLPTGEQFF. The CDR3 DNA follows: TGTGCCTGGGCCCGGCTCCCGACAGGCGAGCAGTTCTTC. The V call is TRBV30, the J call TRBJ2-1, with D maybe TRBD1 (6 bases). From germline, CDR1 is GTSNPN and CDR2 SVGIG (reference sequence). This CDR3 contains 13 residues. Deletions cut 5 bases from V and 10 bases from J, with 18 bases between.

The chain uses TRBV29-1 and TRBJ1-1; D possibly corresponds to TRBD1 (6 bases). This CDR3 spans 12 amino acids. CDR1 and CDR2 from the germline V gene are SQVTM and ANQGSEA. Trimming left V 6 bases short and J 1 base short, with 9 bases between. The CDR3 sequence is CSVLQGNTEAFF. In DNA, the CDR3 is TGCAGCGTGCTACAGGGGAACACTGAAGCTTTCTTT.

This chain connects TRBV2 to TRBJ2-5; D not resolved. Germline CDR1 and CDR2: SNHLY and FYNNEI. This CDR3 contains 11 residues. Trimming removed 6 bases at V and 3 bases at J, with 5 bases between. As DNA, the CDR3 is TGTGCCAGCAGGCAGGAAGAGACCCAGTACTTC. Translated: CASRQEETQYF.

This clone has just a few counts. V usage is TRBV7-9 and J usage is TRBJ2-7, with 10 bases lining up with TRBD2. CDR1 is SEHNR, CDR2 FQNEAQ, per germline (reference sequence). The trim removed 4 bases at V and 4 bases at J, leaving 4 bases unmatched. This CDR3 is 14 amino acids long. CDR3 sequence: CASSSSGSSYEQYF. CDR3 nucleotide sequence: TGTGCCAGCAGCTCTAGCGGGAGCTCGTACGAGCAGTACTTC. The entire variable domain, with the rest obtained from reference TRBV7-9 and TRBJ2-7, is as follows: DTGVSQNPRHKITKRGQNVTFRCDPISEHNRLYWYRQTLGQGPEFLTYFQNEAQLEKSRLLSDRFSAERPKGSFSTLEIQRTEQGDSAMYLCASSSSGSSYEQYFGPGTRLTVT.

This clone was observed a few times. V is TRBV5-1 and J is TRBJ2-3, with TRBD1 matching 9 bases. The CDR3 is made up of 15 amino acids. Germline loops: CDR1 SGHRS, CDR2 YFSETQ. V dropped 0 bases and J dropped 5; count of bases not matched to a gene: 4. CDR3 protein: CASSLGDRVVDTQYF. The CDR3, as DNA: TGCGCCAGCAGCTTGGGGGACAGGGTCGTAGATACGCAGTATTTT.

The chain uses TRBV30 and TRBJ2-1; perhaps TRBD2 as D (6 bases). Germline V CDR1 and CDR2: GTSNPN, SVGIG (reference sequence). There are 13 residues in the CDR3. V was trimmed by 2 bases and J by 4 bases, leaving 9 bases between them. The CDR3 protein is CAWSWDSYNEQFF. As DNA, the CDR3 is TGTGCCTGGAGTTGGGACTCTTACAATGAGCAGTTCTTC. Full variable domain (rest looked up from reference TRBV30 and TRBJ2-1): SQTIHQWPATLVQPVGSPLSLECTVEGTSNPNLYWYRQAAGRGLQLLFYSVGIGQISSEVPQNLSASRPQDRQFILSSKKLLLSDSGFYLCAWSWDSYNEQFFGPGTRLTVL.

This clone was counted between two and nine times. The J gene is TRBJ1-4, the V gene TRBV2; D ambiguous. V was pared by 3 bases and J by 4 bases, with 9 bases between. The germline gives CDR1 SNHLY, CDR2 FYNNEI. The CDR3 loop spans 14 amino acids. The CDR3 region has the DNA TGTGCCAGCAGTGACGGTCAGGATAATGAAAAACTGTTTTTT. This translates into CASSDGQDNEKLFF.

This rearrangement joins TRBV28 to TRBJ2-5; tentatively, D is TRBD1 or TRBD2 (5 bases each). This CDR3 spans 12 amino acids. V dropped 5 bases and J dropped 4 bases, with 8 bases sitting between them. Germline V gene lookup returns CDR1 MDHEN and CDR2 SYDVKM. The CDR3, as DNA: TGTGCCAGCAGTGAGAGGGGAGAGACCCAGTACTTC. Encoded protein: CASSERGETQYF.

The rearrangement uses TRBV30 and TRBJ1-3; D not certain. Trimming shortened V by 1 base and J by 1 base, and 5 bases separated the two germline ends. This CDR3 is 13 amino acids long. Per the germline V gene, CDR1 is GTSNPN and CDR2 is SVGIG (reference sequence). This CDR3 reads CAWSGFSGNTIYF. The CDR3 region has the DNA TGTGCCTGGAGTGGGTTTTCTGGAAACACCATATATTTT.

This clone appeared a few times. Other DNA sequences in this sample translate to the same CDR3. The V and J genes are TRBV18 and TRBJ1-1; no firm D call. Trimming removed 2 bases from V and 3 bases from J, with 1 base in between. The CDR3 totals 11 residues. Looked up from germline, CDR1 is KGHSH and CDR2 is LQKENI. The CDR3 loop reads CASSPDTEAFF. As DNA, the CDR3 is TGTGCCAGCTCACCAGACACTGAAGCTTTCTTT.

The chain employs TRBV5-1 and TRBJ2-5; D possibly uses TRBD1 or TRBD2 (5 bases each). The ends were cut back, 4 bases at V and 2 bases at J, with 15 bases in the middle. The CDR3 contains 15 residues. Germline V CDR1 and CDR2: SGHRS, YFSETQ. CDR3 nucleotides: TGCGCCAGCAGCGTGGCCGGGACCGTTCAAGAGACCCAGTACTTC. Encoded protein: CASSVAGTVQETQYF.

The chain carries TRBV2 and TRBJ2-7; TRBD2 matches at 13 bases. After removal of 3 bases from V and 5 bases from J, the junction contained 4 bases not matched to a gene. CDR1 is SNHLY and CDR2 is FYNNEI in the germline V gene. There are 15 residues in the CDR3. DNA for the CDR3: TGTGCCAGCAGTGAGAGACTAGCGGGAGGAGACGAGCAGTACTTC. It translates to CASSERLAGGDEQYF.

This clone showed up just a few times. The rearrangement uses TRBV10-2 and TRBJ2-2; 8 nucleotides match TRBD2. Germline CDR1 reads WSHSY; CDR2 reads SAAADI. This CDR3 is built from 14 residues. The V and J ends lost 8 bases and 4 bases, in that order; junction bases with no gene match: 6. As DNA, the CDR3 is TGCGCCAGCCAAAGCGGGAGCGGCACCGGGGAGCTGTTTTTT. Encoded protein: CASQSGSGTGELFF.

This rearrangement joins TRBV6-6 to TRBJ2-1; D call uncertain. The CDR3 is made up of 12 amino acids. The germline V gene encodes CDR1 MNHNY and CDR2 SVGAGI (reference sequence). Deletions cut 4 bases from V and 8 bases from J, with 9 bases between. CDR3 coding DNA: TGTGCCAGCAGTTTCGGTCCTTATGAGCAGTTCTTC. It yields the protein CASSFGPYEQFF.

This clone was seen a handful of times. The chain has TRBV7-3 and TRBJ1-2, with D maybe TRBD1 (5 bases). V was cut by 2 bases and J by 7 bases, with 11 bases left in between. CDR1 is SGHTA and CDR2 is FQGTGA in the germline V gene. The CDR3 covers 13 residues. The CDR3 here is CASSLAQVIGYTF. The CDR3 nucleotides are TGTGCCAGCAGCTTAGCACAGGTCATTGGCTACACCTTC. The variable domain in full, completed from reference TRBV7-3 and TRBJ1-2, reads GAGVSQTPSNKVTEKGKYVELRCDPISGHTALYWYRQSLGQGPEFLIYFQGTGAADDSGLPNDRFFAVRPEGSVSTLKIQRTERGDSAVYLCASSLAQVIGYTFGSGTRLTVV.

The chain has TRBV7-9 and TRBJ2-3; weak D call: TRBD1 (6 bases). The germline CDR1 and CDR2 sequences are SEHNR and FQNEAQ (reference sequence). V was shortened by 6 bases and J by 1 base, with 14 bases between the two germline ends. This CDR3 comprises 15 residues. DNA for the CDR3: TGTGCCAGCAGTCCAGGGGCACGCGGCACAGATACGCAGTATTTT. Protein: CASSPGARGTDTQYF.

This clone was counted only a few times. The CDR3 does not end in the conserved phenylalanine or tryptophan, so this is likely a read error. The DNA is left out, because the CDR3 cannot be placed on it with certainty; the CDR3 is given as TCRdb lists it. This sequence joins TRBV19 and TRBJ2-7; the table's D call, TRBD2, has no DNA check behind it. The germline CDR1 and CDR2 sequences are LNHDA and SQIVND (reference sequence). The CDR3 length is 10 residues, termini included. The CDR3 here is CAILPRLLYL.